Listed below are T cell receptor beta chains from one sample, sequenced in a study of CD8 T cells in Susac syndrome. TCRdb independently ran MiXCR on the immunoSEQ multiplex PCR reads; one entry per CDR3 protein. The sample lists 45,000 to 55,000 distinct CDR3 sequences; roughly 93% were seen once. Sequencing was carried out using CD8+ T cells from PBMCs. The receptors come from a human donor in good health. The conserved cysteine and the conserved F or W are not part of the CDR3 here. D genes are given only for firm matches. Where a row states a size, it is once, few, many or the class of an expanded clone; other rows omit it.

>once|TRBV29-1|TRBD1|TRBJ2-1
SVPLTGGYNEQF
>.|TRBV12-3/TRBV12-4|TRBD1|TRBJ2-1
ASSLEDRAPYNEQF
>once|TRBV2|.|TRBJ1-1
ASIRDKAMNTEAF
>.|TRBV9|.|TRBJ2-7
ASSAGWGTYEQY
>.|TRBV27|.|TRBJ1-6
ASKDGPNSPLH
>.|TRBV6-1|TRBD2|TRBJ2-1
ASSEGLAGYNEQF
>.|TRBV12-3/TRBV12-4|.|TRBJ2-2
ASSWDTGELF
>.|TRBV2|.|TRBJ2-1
ASHEWEGARDEQF
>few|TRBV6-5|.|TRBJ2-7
ASSPNIYEQY
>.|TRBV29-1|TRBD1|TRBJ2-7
SVMPRDREYEQY
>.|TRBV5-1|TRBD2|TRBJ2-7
ASSLNSGQQYEQY
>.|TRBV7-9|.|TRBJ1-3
ASSSPDQGVGNTIY
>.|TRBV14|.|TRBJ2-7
ASSPRSSGYYEQY
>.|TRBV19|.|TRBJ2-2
ASSNWQGYTGELF
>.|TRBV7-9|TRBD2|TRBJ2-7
ASSSAGKDEQY
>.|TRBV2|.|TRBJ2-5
ASMGPPQY
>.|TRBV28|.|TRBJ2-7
ASSPYRSHEQY
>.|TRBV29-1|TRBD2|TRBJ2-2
SVRLAGVAGELF
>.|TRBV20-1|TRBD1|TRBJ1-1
SARSRQGGTEAF
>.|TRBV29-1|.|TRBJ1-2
SVFPDPNGYT
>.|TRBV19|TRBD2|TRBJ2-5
ASSIGAGTQETQY
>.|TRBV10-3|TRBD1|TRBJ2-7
AISEPGTGAYEQY
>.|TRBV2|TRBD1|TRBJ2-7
ASGQGYPYEQY
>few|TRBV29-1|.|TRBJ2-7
SVRNPLEQGSYEQY
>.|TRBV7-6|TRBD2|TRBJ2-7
ASSFGTSGSLNEQY
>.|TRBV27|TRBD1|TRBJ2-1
ASSLGTGYVEQF
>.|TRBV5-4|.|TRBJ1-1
ASSFGLGGFSTEAF
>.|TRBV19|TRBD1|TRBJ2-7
ASSFQGTGGYEQY
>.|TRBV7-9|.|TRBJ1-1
ASSSEFGVNTEAF
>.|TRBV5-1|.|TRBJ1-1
ASSTGTVNTEAF
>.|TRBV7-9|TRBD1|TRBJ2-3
ASSLDPGTGFTDTQY
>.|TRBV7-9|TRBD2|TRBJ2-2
ASIPGLAGDTGELF
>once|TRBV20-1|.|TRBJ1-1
SEVQGNTEAF
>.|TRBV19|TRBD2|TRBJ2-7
ASSSAGVGEQY
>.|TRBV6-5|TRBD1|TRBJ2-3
ASTYSLDRETLMDTQY
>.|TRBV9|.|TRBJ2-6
ASSDSGANVLT
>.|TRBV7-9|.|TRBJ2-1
ASSLDSYNEQF
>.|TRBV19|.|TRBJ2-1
ASSPYSSSDEQF
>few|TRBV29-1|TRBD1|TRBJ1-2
SVEQGEGGYT
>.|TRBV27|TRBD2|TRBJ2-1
ASSQGLASNEQF
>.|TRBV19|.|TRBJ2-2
ASSLKGDYFTGELF
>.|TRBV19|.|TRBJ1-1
ASSIGPGMNTEAF
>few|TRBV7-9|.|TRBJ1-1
ASSLGGQEAF
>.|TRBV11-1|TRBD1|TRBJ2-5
ASSLHRGLGETQY
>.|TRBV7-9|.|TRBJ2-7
ASSSPSYRSPYEQY
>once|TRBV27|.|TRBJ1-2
ASASLKGTGYT
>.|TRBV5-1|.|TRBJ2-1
ASRGPRNEQF
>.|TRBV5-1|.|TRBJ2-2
ASSLALSDYTGELF
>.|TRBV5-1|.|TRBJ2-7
ASSLDIYYEQY
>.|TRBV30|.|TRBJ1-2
AWIGVNYGYT
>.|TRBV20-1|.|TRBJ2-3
SASKGEDSTDTQY